Listed here are 13 T cell receptor beta chains from one sample, sequenced in a study of technical replicates of blood from several donors (dated by TCRdb to the late 2010s). To prepare the library, the immunoSEQ multiplex PCR assay was applied. TCRdb provides this immuneACCESS table in a form limited to in-frame rearrangements. Some clones are lacking; in checked studies, under half of them reflect an unresolved V gene, and why the rest are absent is not known. Recorded for this sample are over 90,000 clones; roughly 96% of them occurred a single time. The ten biggest clones cover 0.2% to 0.25% of the sample. The sequenced sample consisted of T cells isolated from PBMCs. The receptors were gathered from a human donor in good health.

The chain employs TRBV7-9 and TRBJ2-3; tentative D call: TRBD1 (6 bases). V was trimmed by 7 bases and J by 8 bases, leaving 19 bases between them. Germline CDR1 and CDR2: SEHNR and FQNEAQ (reference sequence). The CDR3 sequence is 14 residues long. The DNA for the CDR3 is TGTGCCAGCATCCCTGGGGGCGGTCCCGGTACGCAGTATTTT. Protein product: CASIPGGGPGTQYF.

The chain couples TRBV4-1 to TRBJ1-2; weak D call: TRBD1 (6 bases). The CDR3 is made up of 14 amino acids. Per the germline V gene, CDR1 is MGHRA and CDR2 is YSYEKL. Trimming took 0 bases from V and 6 from J, leaving 11 bases between them. The CDR3: CASSQDPGEDGYTF. The CDR3 DNA reads as TGCGCCAGCAGCCAAGATCCAGGGGAAGATGGCTACACCTTC.

The V call is TRBV6-1, the J call TRBJ1-2; no clear D gene. CDR1 is MNHNS and CDR2 is SASEGT in the germline V gene. Trimming took off 4 bases at V and 6 bases at J, with 15 bases between the two ends. The CDR3 is 14 amino acids. CDR3 protein: CASSAIGSEDGYTF. The CDR3, as DNA: TGTGCCAGCAGTGCGATAGGGAGTGAGGATGGCTACACCTTC.

The rearrangement links TRBV19 to TRBJ2-1, with 12 positions matching TRBD2. The CDR3 contains 19 residues. CDR1 is LNHDA, CDR2 SQIVND, per germline (reference sequence). V lost 5 bases and J lost 4; bases outside the gene matches: 15. This chain's CDR3 is CASSYPRLAGVPTYNEQFF. Written as DNA, the CDR3 is TGTGCCAGTAGTTATCCTCGACTAGCGGGGGTCCCGACGTACAATGAGCAGTTCTTC.

The chain carries TRBV15 and TRBJ2-7; 8 nucleotides match TRBD2. With 3 bases clipped from V and 1 base from J, the junction kept 11 bases outside the gene matches. Germline V CDR1 and CDR2: LNHNV, YYDKDF (reference sequence). This CDR3 has 17 amino acids. The CDR3 reads CATSSAGREVWSYEQYF. CDR3 coding DNA: TGTGCCACCAGCAGTGCCGGGCGGGAGGTCTGGTCCTACGAGCAGTACTTC.

This clone has just one count. The genes are TRBV23-1 and TRBJ1-2; TRBD1 might be the D (5 bases). TRBV23-1 is an ORF, with its function uncertain. V dropped 0 bases and J dropped 6 bases, with 14 bases sitting between them. The CDR3 extends over 15 amino acids. The chain's CDR3 is CASSQSLDIIHGYTF. CDR3 coding DNA: TGCGCCAGCAGTCAATCGTTGGACATCATACATGGCTACACCTTC.

The chain joins TRBV5-8 to TRBJ2-3; 7 nucleotides match TRBD1. V trimming: 4 bases; J trimming: 5 bases; junction bases outside the gene matches: 13. This CDR3 region has 16 residues. Germline lookup yields CDR1 SGHTS and CDR2 YDEGEE. The chain's CDR3 is CASSPADRARGDTQYF. The CDR3 nucleotides read TGTGCCAGCAGCCCGGCCGACAGGGCCCGGGGAGATACGCAGTATTTT.

The chain links TRBV21-1 to TRBJ2-1; TRBD2, as called in the table, went unchecked against the DNA. TRBV21-1 is flagged as a pseudogene. There are 16 residues in the CDR3. The CDR3 here is CASSKDTSGYYNEQFF. CDR3 coding DNA: TGTGCCAGCAGCAAAGATACTAGCGGTTACTACAATGAGCAGTTCTTC.

The chain links TRBV19 to TRBJ2-5, with 8 bases that match TRBD2. The CDR3 is 15 amino acids. J lost 4 bases, V lost 5 bases, and 9 bases had no gene match. CDR1 is LNHDA and CDR2 is SQIVND in the germline V gene (reference sequence). The CDR3 DNA reads as TGTGCCAGTAGTGCAATGACGACTAGCGTAGAGACCCAGTACTTC. It translates to CASSAMTTSVETQYF. The whole variable domain, remainder taken from reference TRBV19 and TRBJ2-5, is DGGITQSPKYLFRKEGQNVTLSCEQNLNHDAMYWYRQDPGQGLRLIYYSQIVNDFQKGDIAEGYSVSREKKESFPLTVTSAQKNPTAFYLCASSAMTTSVETQYFGPGTRLLVL.

This rearrangement joins TRBV27 to TRBJ2-3; D not certain. The CDR3 length is 13 residues. CDR1 and CDR2 (germline): MNHEY, SMNVEV (reference sequence). V was pared by 6 bases and J by 3 bases, with 10 bases between. CDR3 DNA: TGTGCCAGCAGCCCAGACTGGACAGATACGCAGTATTTT. It specifies CASSPDWTDTQYF.

The chain uses TRBV27 and TRBJ1-1; D remains unclear. The germline V and J ends were trimmed by 5 bases and 0 bases, with 10 bases remaining between them. Germline CDR1 and CDR2: MNHEY and SMNVEV (reference sequence). The CDR3 totals 14 residues. The CDR3: CASSRSRMNTEAFF. The CDR3, as DNA: TGTGCCAGCAGTCGGAGTCGGATGAACACTGAAGCTTTCTTT.

The genes are TRBV5-4 and TRBJ2-1, with D uncertain. The CDR3 has 15 residues. Between the trimmed V and J ends, which lost 0 bases and 8 bases, there was a span of 15 bases. CDR1 and CDR2 from the germline V gene are SGHNT and YYREEE (reference sequence). CDR3 nucleotide sequence: TGTGCCAGCAGCTTGGTCCGCGGTTACAATGATGAGCAGTTCTTC. It translates to CASSLVRGYNDEQFF.

The chain is built from TRBV5-6 and TRBJ1-5, with 7 bases identical to TRBD1. CDR1 SGHDT and CDR2 YYEEEE come from the germline V gene. This CDR3 has 16 residues. The J segment lost 0 bases and the V segment lost 4 bases, leaving 7 bases of the junction unmatched. In DNA, the CDR3 is TGTGCCAGCAGCCTCCGGGACAGCGTTAGCAATCAGCCCCAGCATTTT. Translation gives CASSLRDSVSNQPQHF.